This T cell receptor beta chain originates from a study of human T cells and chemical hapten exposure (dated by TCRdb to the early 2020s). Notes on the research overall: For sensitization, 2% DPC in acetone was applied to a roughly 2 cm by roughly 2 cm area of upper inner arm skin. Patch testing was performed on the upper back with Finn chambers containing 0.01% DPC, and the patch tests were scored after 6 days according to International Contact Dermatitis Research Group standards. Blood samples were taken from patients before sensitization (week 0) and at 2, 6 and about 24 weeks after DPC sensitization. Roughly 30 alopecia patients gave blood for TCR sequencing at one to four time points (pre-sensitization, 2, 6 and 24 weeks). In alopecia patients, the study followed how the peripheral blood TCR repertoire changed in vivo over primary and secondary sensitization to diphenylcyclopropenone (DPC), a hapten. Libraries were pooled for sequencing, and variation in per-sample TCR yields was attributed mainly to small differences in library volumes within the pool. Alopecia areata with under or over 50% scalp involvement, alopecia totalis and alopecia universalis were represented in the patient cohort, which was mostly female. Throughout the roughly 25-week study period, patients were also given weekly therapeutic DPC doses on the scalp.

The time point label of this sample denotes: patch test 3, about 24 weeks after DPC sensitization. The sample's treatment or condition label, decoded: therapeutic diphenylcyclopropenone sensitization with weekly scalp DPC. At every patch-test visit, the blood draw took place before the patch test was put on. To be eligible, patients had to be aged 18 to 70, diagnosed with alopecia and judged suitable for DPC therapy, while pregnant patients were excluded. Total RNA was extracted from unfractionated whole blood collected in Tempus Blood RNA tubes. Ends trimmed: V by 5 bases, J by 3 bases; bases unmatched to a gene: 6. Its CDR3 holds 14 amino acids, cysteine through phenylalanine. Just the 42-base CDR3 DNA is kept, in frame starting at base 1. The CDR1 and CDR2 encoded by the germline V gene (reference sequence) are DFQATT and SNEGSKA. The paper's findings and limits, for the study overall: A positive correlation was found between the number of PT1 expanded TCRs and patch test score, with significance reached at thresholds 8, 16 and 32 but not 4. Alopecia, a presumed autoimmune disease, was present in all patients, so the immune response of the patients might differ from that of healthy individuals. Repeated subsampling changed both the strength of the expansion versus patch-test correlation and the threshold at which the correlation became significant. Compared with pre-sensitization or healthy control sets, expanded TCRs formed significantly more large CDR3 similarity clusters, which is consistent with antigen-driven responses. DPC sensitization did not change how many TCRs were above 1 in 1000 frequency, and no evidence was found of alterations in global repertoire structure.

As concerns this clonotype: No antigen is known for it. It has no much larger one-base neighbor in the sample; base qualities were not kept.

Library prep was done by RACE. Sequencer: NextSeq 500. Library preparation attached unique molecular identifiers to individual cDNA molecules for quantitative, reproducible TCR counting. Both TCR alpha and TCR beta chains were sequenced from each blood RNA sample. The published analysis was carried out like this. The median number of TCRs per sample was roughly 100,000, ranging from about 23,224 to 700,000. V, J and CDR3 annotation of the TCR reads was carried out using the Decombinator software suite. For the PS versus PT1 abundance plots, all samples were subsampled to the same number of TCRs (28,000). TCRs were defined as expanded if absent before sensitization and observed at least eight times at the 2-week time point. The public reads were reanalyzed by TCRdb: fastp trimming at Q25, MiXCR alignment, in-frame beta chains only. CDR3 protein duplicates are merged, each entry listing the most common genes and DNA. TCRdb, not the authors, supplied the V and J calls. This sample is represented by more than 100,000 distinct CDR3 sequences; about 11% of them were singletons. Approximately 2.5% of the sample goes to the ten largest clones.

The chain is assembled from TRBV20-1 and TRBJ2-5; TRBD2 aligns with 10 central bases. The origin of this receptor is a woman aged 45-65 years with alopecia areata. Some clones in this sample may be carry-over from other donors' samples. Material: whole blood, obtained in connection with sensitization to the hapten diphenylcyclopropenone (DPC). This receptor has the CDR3 CSAPWLAGEETQYF. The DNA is TGCAGTGCTCCCTGGCTAGCGGGGGAAGAGACCCAGTACTTC.